The rows below give T cell receptor beta chains drawn from one sample of a study of OX40 agonist ivuxolimab in advanced cancers. TCRdb's table, derived via immunoSEQ multiplex PCR, lists solely in-frame clones and lacks some. The sample lists under 95,000 clones, around 86% occurring once. The material sequenced was CD4+ or CD8+ T cells sorted from blood, taken in a trial of the OX40 agonist ivuxolimab. Source of these receptors: an adult with an advanced solid tumor such as melanoma, head and neck, liver or kidney cancer. Both conserved end residues are part of each CDR3. D genes are given only for firm matches. Size is omitted from some rows. Given values are once, few, many or a class for expanded clones.

size | J | D | V | DNA | CDR3
. | TRBJ2-3 | TRBD2 | TRBV9 | TGTGCCAGCAGCGTAGCTAGCGGGAGAACAGATACGCAGTATTTT | CASSVASGRTDTQYF
. | TRBJ1-2 | . | TRBV30 | TGTGCCTGGAGTGACCTCGACCTGGGGGGCTACACCTTC | CAWSDLDLGGYTF
few | TRBJ2-7 | . | TRBV6-5 | TGTGCCAGCAGCCCAAAACCGGGCCCGTGGGACGAGCAGTACTTC | CASSPKPGPWDEQYF
. | TRBJ2-1 | . | TRBV5-6 | TGTGCCAGCACCTCCGGGGGTGAGCAGTTCTTC | CASTSGGEQFF
. | TRBJ1-6 | . | TRBV10-3 | TGTGCCACCCGACAGAGCGGAGAGTATTCACCCCTCCACTTT | CATRQSGEYSPLHF
. | TRBJ2-1 | TRBD2 | TRBV11-3 | TGTGCCAGCAGCTTAGGCCTCGGGGGGGCCTTCTACAATGAGCAGTTCTTC | CASSLGLGGAFYNEQFF
. | TRBJ2-3 | . | TRBV20-1 | TGCAGTGCCGACAGGACAGATACGCAGTATTTT | CSADRTDTQYF
few | TRBJ1-5 | TRBD1 | TRBV30 | TGTGCCTCCAGCCGGGACAGCGATCAGCCCCAGCATTTT | CASSRDSDQPQHF
. | TRBJ1-2 | TRBD1 | TRBV6-5 | TGTGCCAGCAGTTACTCCGACAGGGGGAACTATGGCTACACCTTC | CASSYSDRGNYGYTF
once | TRBJ2-1 | . | TRBV18 | TGTGCCAGCTCACGCCTCGGGGAGACCTACAATGAGCAGTTCTTC | CASSRLGETYNEQFF
. | TRBJ1-1 | . | TRBV2 | TGTGCCAGCAGTGCAGGGGTAATGAACACTGAAGCTTTCTTT | CASSAGVMNTEAFF
. | TRBJ1-5 | . | TRBV5-1 | TGCGCCAGCAGCTTGGCGGGAGCTGGACAGCCCCAGCATTTT | CASSLAGAGQPQHF
. | TRBJ2-1 | TRBD2 | TRBV13 | TGTGCCAGCAGCTTACGGCGGGGGGGCCTATCCAATGAGCAGTTCTTC | CASSLRRGGLSNEQFF
. | TRBJ1-4 | . | TRBV5-4 | TGTGCCAGCAGCCCCAATACAGGTGCAACTAATGAAAAACTGTTTTTT | CASSPNTGATNEKLFF
. | TRBJ1-1 | . | TRBV7-9 | TGTGCCAGCAGCTTAACCTCTGAGACTGAAGCTTTCTTT | CASSLTSETEAFF
. | TRBJ2-7 | TRBD2 | TRBV5-1 | TGCGCCAGCAGCTTGGGCCACCTAGCGGGGGGTTCCTACGAGCAGTACTTC | CASSLGHLAGGSYEQYF
once | TRBJ2-7 | . | TRBV11-2 | TGTGCCAGCAGCCTGGGGAAGGGGTGGTACGAGCAGTACTTC | CASSLGKGWYEQYF
. | TRBJ1-2 | TRBD1 | TRBV27 | TGTGCCAGCACCCCGGGACAGGGCCGGGGCTACACCTTC | CASTPGQGRGYTF
once | TRBJ2-7 | TRBD2 | TRBV2 | TGTGCCAGCAGTGAGCATCGGACTAGCGGGGATCAGTACTTC | CASSEHRTSGDQYF
. | TRBJ2-3 | . | TRBV4-1 | TGCGCCAGCAGCCAAGTGGGGGCGGTCACAGATACGCAGTATTTT | CASSQVGAVTDTQYF
. | TRBJ1-4 | . | TRBV9 | TGTGCCAGCAGCGTAACAGGGAGAAAACTGTTTTTT | CASSVTGRKLFF
. | TRBJ1-1 | . | TRBV7-2 | TGTGCCAGCAGCTGGGGGGCGACTGAAGCTTTCTTT | CASSWGATEAFF
once | TRBJ1-2 | . | TRBV6-5 | TGTGCCAGCAGTTCCCGAGACAGGAGCCTTAACTATGGCTACACCTTC | CASSSRDRSLNYGYTF
. | TRBJ2-2 | . | TRBV7-9 | TGTGCCAGCAGCTTAGCGCGCGTTCGGCAGGGCGCTGGCACCGGGGAGCTGTTTTTT | CASSLARVRQGAGTGELFF
. | TRBJ1-1 | TRBD1 | TRBV7-3 | TGTGCCAGCACCTTGACACAGGGGGCATCCTGGACCACTGAAGCTTTCTTT | CASTLTQGASWTTEAFF
. | TRBJ2-1 | . | TRBV7-3 | TGTGCCAGCAGCTTAATGTCCTACGGTGAGCAGTTCTTC | CASSLMSYGEQFF
. | TRBJ2-3 | TRBD2 | TRBV27 | TGTGCCAGCAGGGGGACTAGCGTCGGGGAGGAGTATTTT | CASRGTSVGEEYF